This T cell receptor (beta chain) is drawn from a study of blood T cell repertoires in COVID-19. Study background: There were acute and convalescent COVID-19 samples, and they came from the United States, Italy and Spain. PBMCs, B-cell-depleted T cells, or T cells provided the cDNA or gDNA that made up the material.

Germline-derived CDR1 and CDR2 are DFQATT and SNEGSKA (reference sequence). This CDR3 is built from 15 residues. V lost 3 bases to trimming and J lost 6 bases, with 18 bases between them. In the original workflow: Counts of nucleated cells, estimated from reference gene primer amplification, were obtained. Repertoires were generated with immunoSEQ multiplex PCR, while TCRdb's copy carries only in-frame clones and drops some. The V and J calls and clone size were taken over from that table, and D and trimming were inferred from the DNA. This table has about 99,000 clones, approximately 87% appearing once.

The chain carries TRBV20-1 and TRBJ1-5; possibly TRBD1 for D (5 bases). Specimen: peripheral blood. The origin of this receptor is a man aged 45 to 65 with acute or convalescent COVID-19. The DNA of the CDR3 is TGCAGTGCTAGTCAGGAGGGCAGGGTGAGTCAGCCCCAGCATTTT. It translates to CSASQEGRVSQPQHF.